This is a list of T cell receptor beta chains from one sample in a study of blood T cell repertoires in COVID-19. Profiling relied on immunoSEQ multiplex PCR, and the TCRdb table lists in-frame clones only, not all of them. Of around 100,000 clones detected, 92% appear once; the ten largest clones hold less than 7.5%. Sequencing input: peripheral blood. The receptors stem from a man over 45 with active COVID-19. Each CDR3 is given with its conserved first and last residue. The D gene is left open where the match is weak. Not every row has a clone size; where given, it reads once, few, many or a size class.

size | J | D | V | CDR3 | DNA
NA | TRBJ1-3 | NA | TRBV6-6 | CASSASGNTIYF | TGTGCCAGCAGTGCGAGCGGAAACACCATATATTTT
NA | TRBJ1-5 | NA | TRBV28 | CATFPGVRGWVKPQHF | TGTGCCACCTTCCCGGGGGTGCGGGGATGGGTCAAGCCCCAGCATTTT
NA | TRBJ2-1 | TRBD2 | TRBV5-1 | CASSTTAGVTYNEQFF | TGCGCCAGCAGCACAACCGCGGGAGTGACCTACAATGAGCAGTTCTTC
NA | TRBJ2-3 | NA | TRBV11-2 | CASSLVYSRLDTQYF | TGTGCCAGCAGCTTAGTGTACTCCCGTCTGGATACGCAGTATTTT
NA | TRBJ2-3 | NA | TRBV19 | CASSIDPQNTQYF | TGTGCCAGTAGTATAGATCCACAGAATACGCAGTATTTT
NA | TRBJ1-4 | NA | TRBV3-1/TRBV3-2 | CASSQAGTRGGRLFF | TGTGCCAGCAGCCAAGCGGGGACACGGGGGGGGCGACTGTTTTTT
NA | TRBJ1-4 | TRBD1 | TRBV5-1 | CASSADRGPEKLFF | TGCGCCAGCAGCGCTGACAGGGGGCCTGAAAAACTGTTTTTT
NA | TRBJ2-7 | NA | TRBV3-1/TRBV3-2 | CASSSGVSQQYF | TGTGCCAGCAGCTCAGGGGTCTCACAGCAGTACTTC
NA | TRBJ2-7 | TRBD2 | TRBV30 | CAWSPPTSASYEQYF | TGTGCCTGGAGTCCACCGACTAGCGCGTCCTACGAGCAGTACTTC
once | TRBJ1-1 | TRBD1 | TRBV10-3 | CAISPDRAFNTEAFF | TGTGCCATCAGTCCGGACAGGGCCTTTAATACTGAAGCTTTCTTT
NA | TRBJ1-1 | NA | TRBV28 | CASAPRGLFDTEAFF | TGTGCCAGCGCCCCTCGGGGTTTATTCGACACTGAAGCTTTCTTT
NA | TRBJ1-4 | TRBD1 | TRBV2 | CASSPDRGNEKLFF | TGTGCCAGCAGTCCCGACAGGGGTAATGAAAAACTGTTTTTT
NA | TRBJ2-1 | NA | TRBV11-2 | CASSSIRGLRNEQFF | TGTGCCAGCAGCTCTATCCGGGGTCTGCGTAATGAGCAGTTCTTC
NA | TRBJ1-1 | NA | TRBV4-1 | CASSLTVRGTEAFF | TGCGCCAGCAGCTTGACAGTTCGAGGCACTGAAGCTTTCTTT
NA | TRBJ1-5 | NA | TRBV28 | CASSTGSAKGHF | TGTGCCAGCAGTACTGGGAGCGCTAAAGGGCATTTT
NA | TRBJ1-1 | NA | TRBV28 | CASSLRQNTEAFF | TGTGCCAGCAGTTTAAGACAGAACACTGAAGCTTTCTTT
NA | TRBJ1-1 | NA | TRBV4-1 | CASSQRSWIQRGAFF | TGCGCCAGCAGCCAAAGATCCTGGATCCAAAGGGGGGCTTTCTTT
NA | TRBJ2-2 | NA | TRBV5-1 | CASSFLYTGELFF | TGCGCCAGCAGCTTTTTATACACCGGGGAGCTGTTTTTT
NA | TRBJ2-7 | NA | TRBV18 | CASSRTPGTKVYEQYF | TGTGCCAGCTCACGAACCCCCGGGACAAAAGTTTACGAGCAGTACTTC
NA | TRBJ1-4 | NA | TRBV27 | CASRQGEKLFF | TGTGCCAGCAGACAGGGTGAAAAACTGTTTTTT
NA | TRBJ2-5 | TRBD2 | TRBV6-5 | CASTPGLAVQETQYF | TGTGCCAGCACCCCGGGACTAGCGGTCCAAGAGACCCAGTACTTC
NA | TRBJ1-6 | TRBD1 | TRBV2 | CASSDLGLGRQGNSPLHF | TGTGCCAGCAGTGATTTGGGTTTGGGGAGACAGGGTAATTCACCCCTCCACTTT
NA | TRBJ1-1 | NA | TRBV11-3 | CASSHFLGAMNTEAFF | TGTGCCAGCAGCCACTTTTTGGGGGCTATGAACACTGAAGCTTTCTTT
once | TRBJ2-7 | NA | TRBV29-1 | CSVEFADIYEQYF | TGCAGCGTTGAGTTCGCCGACATCTACGAGCAGTACTTC
once | TRBJ2-4 | TRBD1 | TRBV13 | CASSRAGGAKNIQYF | TGTGCCAGCAGCCGAGCAGGGGGAGCCAAAAACATTCAGTACTTC
few | TRBJ2-1 | TRBD2 | TRBV6-5 | CASSYSKSGRSNEQFF | TGTGCCAGCAGTTACTCGAAAAGCGGGAGGAGCAATGAGCAGTTCTTC
NA | TRBJ2-7 | TRBD1 | TRBV5-8 | CASSLARGQGGYEQYF | TGTGCCAGCAGCTTGGCCAGGGGACAGGGAGGCTACGAGCAGTACTTC
once | TRBJ2-1 | NA | TRBV9 | CASSVGAGPAAYNEQFF | TGTGCCAGCAGCGTAGGGGCGGGCCCGGCCGCCTACAATGAGCAGTTCTTC
NA | TRBJ2-7 | TRBD2 | TRBV6-5 | CACGSGEQYF | TGTGCTTGCGGGAGTGGCGAGCAGTACTTC
NA | TRBJ1-5 | TRBD1 | TRBV19 | CASSRDRGSVSNQPQHF | TGTGCCAGTAGTCGAGACAGGGGCAGTGTGAGCAATCAGCCCCAGCATTTT
NA | TRBJ2-1 | NA | TRBV7-3 | CASSLEGGANEQFF | TGTGCCAGCAGCTTAGAAGGGGGAGCCAATGAGCAGTTCTTC
NA | TRBJ1-5 | NA | TRBV19 | CASRQASNQPQHF | TGTGCCAGTCGACAGGCGTCCAATCAGCCCCAGCATTTT
NA | TRBJ1-6 | NA | TRBV6-5 | CASSYSVPYNSPLHF | TGTGCCAGCAGTTATTCAGTCCCCTATAATTCACCCCTCCACTTT
NA | TRBJ2-2 | TRBD1 | TRBV15 | CATSRLVAGGPGELFF | TGTGCCACCAGCAGGTTGGTCGCAGGGGGCCCCGGGGAGCTGTTTTTT
NA | TRBJ1-2 | NA | TRBV28 | CASRGGGYNHGYTF | TGTGCCAGCAGGGGGGGAGGGTATAATCATGGCTACACCTTC
NA | TRBJ1-2 | NA | TRBV2 | CASSEQGNYGYTF | TGTGCCAGCAGTGAACAGGGGAACTATGGCTACACCTTC
NA | TRBJ2-2 | TRBD1 | TRBV5-4 | CASSLMDRGSVGELFF | TGTGCCAGCAGCTTGATGGACAGGGGGTCGGTCGGGGAGCTGTTTTTT